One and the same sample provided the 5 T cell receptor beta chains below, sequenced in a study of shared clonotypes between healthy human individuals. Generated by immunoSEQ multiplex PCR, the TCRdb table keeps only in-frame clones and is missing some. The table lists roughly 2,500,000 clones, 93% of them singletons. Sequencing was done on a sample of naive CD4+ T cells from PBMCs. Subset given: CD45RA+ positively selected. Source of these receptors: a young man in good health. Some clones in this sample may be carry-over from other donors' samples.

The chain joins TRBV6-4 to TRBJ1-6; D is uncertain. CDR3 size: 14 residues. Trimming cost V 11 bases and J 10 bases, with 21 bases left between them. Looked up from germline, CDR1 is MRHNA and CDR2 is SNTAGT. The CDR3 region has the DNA TGTGCCCACCGGGATCCTCGCGCGAGCTCACCCCTCCACTTT. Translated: CAHRDPRASSPLHF.

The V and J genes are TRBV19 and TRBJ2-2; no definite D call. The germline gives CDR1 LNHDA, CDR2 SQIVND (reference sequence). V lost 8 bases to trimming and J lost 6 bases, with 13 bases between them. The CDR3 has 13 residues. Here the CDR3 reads CASVGPSSGELFF. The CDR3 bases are TGTGCCAGTGTTGGACCCTCGTCCGGGGAGCTGTTTTTT.

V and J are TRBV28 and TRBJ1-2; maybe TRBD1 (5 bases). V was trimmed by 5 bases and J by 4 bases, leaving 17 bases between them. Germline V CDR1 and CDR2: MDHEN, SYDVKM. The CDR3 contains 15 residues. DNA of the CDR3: TGTGCCAGCAGTCCGGTCGGCGGCAGGGCCTATGGCTACACCTTC. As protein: CASSPVGGRAYGYTF.

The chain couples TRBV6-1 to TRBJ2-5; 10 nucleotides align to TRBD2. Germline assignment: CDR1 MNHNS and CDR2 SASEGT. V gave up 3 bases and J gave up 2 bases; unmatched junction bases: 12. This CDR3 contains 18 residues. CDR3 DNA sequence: TGTGCCAGCAGTGATGGTTGGGCTAGCGGGAGAGAACAAGAGACCCAGTACTTC. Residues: CASSDGWASGREQETQYF.

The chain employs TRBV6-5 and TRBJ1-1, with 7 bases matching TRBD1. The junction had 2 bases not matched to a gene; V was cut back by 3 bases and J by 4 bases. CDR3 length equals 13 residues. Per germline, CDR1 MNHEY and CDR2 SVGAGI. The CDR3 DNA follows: TGTGCCAGCAGTTATGACAGGGCCACTGAAGCTTTCTTT. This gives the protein CASSYDRATEAFF.